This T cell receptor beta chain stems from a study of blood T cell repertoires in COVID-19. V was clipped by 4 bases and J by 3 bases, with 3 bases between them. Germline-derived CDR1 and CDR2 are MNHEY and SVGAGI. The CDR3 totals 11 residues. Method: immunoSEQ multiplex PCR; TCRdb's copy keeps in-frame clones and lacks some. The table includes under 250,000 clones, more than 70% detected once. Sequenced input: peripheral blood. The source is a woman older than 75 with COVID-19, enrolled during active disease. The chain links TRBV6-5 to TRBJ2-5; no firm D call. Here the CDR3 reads CASSSKETQYF. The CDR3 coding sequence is TGTGCCAGCAGTTCTAAAGAGACCCAGTACTTC.